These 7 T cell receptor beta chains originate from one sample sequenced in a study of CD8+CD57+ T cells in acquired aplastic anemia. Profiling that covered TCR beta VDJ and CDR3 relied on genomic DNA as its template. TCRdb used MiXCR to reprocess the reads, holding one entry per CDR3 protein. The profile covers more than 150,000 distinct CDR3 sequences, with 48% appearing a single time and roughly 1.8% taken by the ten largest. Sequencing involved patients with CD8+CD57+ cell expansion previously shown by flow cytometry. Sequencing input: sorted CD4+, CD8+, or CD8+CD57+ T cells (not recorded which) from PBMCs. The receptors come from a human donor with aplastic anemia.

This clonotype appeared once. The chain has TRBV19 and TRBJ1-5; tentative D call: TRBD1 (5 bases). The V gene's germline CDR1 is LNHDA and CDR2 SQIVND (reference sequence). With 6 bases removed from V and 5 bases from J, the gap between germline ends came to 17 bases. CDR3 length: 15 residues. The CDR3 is CASSTGHVLHQPQHF. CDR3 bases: TGTGCCAGTAGCACCGGACACGTGCTCCATCAGCCCCAGCATTTT.

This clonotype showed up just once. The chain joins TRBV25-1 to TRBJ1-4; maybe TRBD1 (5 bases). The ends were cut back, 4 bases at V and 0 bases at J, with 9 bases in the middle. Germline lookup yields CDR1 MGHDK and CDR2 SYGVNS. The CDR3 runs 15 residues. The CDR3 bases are TGTGCCAGCAGTGGGAGAGGGGCAACTAATGAAAAACTGTTTTTT. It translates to CASSGRGATNEKLFF.

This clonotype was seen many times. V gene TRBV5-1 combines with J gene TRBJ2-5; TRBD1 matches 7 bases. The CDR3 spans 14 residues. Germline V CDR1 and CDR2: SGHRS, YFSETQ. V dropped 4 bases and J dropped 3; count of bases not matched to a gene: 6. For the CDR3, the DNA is TGCGCCAGCAGCCCCTCTGGGACAGAAGAGACCCAGTACTTC. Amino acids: CASSPSGTEETQYF.

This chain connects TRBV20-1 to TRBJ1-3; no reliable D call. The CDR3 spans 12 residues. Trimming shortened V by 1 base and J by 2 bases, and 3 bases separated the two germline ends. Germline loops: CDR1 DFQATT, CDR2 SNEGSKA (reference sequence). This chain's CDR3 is CSARVTGNTIYF. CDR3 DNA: TGCAGTGCTAGAGTAACTGGAAACACCATATATTTT.

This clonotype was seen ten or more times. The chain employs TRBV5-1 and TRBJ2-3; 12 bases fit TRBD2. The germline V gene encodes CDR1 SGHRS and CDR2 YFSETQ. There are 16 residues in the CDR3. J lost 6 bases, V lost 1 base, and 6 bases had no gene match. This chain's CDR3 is CASSLRLAGGKDTQYF. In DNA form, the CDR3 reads TGCGCCAGCAGCTTGAGGCTAGCGGGGGGGAAGGATACGCAGTATTTT.

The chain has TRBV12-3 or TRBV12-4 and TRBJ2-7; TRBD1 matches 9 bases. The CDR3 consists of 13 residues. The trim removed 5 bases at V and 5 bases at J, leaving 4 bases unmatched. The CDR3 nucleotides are TGTGCCAGCAGTCCACGACAGGGGGACGAGCAGTACTTC. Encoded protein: CASSPRQGDEQYF.

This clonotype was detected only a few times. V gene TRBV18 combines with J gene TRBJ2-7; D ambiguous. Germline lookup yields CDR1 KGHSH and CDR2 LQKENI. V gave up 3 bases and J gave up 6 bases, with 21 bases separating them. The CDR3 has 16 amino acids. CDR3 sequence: CASSPLNAASSSEQYF. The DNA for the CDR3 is TGTGCCAGCTCACCCCTGAACGCAGCCTCTTCCAGCGAGCAGTACTTC.